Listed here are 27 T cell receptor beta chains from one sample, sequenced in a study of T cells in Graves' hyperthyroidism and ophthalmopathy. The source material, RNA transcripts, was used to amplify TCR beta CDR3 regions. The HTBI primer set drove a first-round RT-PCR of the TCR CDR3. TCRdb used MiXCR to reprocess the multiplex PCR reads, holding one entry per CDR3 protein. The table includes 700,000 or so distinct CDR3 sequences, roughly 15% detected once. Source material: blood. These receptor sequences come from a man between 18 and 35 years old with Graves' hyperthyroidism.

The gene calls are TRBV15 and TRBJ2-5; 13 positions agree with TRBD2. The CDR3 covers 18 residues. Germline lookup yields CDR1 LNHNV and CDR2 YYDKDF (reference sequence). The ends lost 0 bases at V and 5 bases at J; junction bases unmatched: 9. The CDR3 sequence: CATSRDRTSGRARETQYF. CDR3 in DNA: TGTGCCACCAGCAGAGATCGGACTAGCGGGAGAGCGAGGGAGACCCAGTACTTC.

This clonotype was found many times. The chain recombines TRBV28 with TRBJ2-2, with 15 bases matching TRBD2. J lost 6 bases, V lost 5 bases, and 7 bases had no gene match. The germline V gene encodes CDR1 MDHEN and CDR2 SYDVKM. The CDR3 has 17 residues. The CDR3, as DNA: TGTGCCAGCAGTACCCGGACTAGCGGGAGGGTACCCGGGGAGCTGTTTTTT. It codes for CASSTRTSGRVPGELFF.

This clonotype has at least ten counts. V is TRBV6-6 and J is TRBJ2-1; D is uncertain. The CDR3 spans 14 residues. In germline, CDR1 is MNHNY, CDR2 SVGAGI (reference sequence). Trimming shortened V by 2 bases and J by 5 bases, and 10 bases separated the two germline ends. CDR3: CASSYPGQNNEQFF. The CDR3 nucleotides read TGTGCCAGCAGTTACCCCGGTCAGAACAATGAGCAGTTCTTC.

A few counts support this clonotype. CDR3 coding DNA: TGTGCCAGCAGCCTCGGAGACAGGGGGAATTCACCCCTCCACTTT. Translating it yields CASSLGDRGNSPLHF. The rearrangement uses TRBV13 and TRBJ1-6; 9 bases map to TRBD1. Germline CDR1 is PRHDT and CDR2 is FYEKMQ (reference sequence). The CDR3 loop spans 15 amino acids. Trimming removed 5 bases from V and 7 bases from J; junction bases left unmatched: 6.

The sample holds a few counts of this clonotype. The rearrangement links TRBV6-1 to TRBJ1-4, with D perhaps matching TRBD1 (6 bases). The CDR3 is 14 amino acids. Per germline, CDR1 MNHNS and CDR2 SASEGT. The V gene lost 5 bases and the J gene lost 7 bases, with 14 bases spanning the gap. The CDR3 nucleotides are TGTGCCAGCAGTCGGGGGCGTCGAACTGAAAAACTGTTTTTT. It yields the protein CASSRGRRTEKLFF.

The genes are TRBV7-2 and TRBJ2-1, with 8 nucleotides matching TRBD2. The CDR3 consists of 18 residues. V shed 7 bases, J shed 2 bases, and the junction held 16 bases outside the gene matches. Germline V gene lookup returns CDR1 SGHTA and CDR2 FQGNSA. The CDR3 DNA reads TGTGCCAGCACGGGGGGGCCCTCCGAAGCAGGTCCCTACAATGAGCAGTTCTTC. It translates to CASTGGPSEAGPYNEQFF.

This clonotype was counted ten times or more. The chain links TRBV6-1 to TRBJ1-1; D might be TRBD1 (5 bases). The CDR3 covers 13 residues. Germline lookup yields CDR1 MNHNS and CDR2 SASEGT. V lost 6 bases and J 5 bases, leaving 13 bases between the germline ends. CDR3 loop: CASRVQGVTEAFF. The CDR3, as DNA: TGTGCCAGCAGGGTCCAGGGTGTAACTGAAGCTTTCTTT.

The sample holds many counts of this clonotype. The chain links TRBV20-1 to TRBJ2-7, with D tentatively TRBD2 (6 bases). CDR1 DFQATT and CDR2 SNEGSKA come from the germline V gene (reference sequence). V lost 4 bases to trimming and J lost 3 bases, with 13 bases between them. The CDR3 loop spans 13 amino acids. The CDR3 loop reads CSATAGLSYEQYF. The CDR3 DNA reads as TGCAGTGCTACCGCGGGACTGAGCTACGAGCAGTACTTC.

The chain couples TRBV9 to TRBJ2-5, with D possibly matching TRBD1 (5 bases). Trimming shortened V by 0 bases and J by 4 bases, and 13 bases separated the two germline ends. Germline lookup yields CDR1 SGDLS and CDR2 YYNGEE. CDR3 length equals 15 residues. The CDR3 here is CASSVVMGLGETQYF. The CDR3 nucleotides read TGTGCCAGCAGCGTAGTAATGGGGCTGGGAGAGACCCAGTACTTC.

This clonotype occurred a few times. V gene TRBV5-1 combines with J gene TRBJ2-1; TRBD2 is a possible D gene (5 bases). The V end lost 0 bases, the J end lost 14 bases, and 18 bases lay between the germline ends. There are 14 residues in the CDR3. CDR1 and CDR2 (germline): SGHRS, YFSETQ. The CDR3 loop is CASSLETMRAREFF. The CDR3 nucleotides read TGCGCCAGCAGCTTGGAAACCATGAGGGCCCGGGAGTTCTTC.

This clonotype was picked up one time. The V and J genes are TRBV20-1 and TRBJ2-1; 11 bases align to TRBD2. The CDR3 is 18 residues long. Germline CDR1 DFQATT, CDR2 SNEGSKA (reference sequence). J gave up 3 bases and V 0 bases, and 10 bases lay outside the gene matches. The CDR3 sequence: CSARDYTGLAAVYNEQFF. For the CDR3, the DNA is TGCAGTGCTAGAGATTATACGGGACTAGCGGCGGTCTACAATGAGCAGTTCTTC.

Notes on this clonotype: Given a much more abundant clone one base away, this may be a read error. This CDR3 is CATSDSSGGGGYTF. In DNA, the CDR3 is TGTGCCACCAGTGATTCGTCAGGGGGCGGTGGCTACACCTTC. The chain employs TRBV24-1 and TRBJ1-2; 8 bases are shared with TRBD1. The CDR3 is 14 residues long. Losses at the gene ends were 2 bases for V and 7 bases for J; bases not matched to a gene: 5. Germline CDR1 is KGHDR and CDR2 is SFDVKD.

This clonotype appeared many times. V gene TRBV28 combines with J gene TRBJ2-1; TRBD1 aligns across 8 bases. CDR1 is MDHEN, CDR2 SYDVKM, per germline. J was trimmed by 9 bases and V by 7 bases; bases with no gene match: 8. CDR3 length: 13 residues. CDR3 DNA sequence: TGTGCCAGCACCCTAACAGGGGGTGTTGAGCAGTTCTTC. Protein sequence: CASTLTGGVEQFF.

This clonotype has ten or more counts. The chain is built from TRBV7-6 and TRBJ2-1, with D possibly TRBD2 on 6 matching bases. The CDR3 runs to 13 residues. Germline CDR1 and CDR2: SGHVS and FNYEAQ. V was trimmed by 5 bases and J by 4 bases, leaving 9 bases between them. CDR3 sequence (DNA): TGTGCCAGCAGCACCCGGGGGTACAATGAGCAGTTCTTC. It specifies CASSTRGYNEQFF.

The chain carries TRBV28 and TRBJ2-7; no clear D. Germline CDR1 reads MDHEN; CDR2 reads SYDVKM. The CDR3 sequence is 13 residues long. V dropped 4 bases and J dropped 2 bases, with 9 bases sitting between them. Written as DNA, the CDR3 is TGTGCCAGCAGTTCGGCCAACGCCTACGAGCAGTACTTC. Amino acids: CASSSANAYEQYF.

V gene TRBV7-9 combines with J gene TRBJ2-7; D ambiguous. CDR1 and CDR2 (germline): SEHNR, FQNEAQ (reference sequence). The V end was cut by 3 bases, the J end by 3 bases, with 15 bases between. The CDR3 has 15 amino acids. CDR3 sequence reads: CASSFRVAKDYEQYF. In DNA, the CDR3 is TGTGCCAGCAGCTTCCGGGTCGCCAAGGACTACGAGCAGTACTTC.

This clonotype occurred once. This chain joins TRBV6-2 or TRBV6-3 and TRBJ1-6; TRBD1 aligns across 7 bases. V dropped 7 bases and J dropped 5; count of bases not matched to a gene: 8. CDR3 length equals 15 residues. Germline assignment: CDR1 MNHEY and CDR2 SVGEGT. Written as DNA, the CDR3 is TGTGCCAGCACCCACCGGGACAGAGATAATTCACCCCTCCACTTT. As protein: CASTHRDRDNSPLHF.

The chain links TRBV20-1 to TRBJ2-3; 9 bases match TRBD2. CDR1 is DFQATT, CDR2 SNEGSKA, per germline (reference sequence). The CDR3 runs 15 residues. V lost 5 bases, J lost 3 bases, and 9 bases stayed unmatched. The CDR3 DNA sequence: TGCAGTGCTGGGGGTAGCGGGAGAGGGACAGATACGCAGTATTTT. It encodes CSAGGSGRGTDTQYF.

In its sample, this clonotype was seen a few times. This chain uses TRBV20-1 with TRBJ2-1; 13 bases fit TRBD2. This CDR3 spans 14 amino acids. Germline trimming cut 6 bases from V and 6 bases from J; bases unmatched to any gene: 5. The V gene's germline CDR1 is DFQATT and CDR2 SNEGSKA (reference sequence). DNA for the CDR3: TGCAGTGCGATAGGACTAGCGGGAGCCAATGAGCAGTTCTTC. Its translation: CSAIGLAGANEQFF.

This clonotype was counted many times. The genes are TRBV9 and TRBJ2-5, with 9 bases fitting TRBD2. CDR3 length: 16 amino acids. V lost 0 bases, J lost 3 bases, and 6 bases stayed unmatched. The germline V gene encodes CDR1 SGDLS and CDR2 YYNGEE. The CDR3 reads CASSVGNSGRKETQYF. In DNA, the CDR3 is TGTGCCAGCAGCGTAGGGAATAGCGGGAGAAAAGAGACCCAGTACTTC.

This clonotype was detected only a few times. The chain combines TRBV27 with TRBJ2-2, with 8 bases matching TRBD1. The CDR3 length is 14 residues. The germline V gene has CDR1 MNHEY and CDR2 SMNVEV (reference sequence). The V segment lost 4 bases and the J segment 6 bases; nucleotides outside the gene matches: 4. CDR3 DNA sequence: TGTGCCAGCAGTTACGACAGGGGTGCCGGGGAGCTGTTTTTT. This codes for CASSYDRGAGELFF.

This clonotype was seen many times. The CDR3 spells CAWDLGYQETQYF. The CDR3 DNA reads TGTGCCTGGGATTTGGGGTACCAAGAGACCCAGTACTTC. The V call is TRBV30, the J call TRBJ2-5, with D unresolved. Trimming shortened V by 5 bases and J by 0 bases, and 10 bases separated the two germline ends. CDR1 GTSNPN and CDR2 SVGIG come from the germline V gene (reference sequence). The CDR3 runs 13 residues.

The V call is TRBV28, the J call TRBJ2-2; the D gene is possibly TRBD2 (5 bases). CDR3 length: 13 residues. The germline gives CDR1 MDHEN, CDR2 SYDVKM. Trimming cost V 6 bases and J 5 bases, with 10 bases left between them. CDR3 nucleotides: TGTGCCAGCAGGAAACTAGGTACCGGGGAGCTGTTTTTT. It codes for CASRKLGTGELFF.

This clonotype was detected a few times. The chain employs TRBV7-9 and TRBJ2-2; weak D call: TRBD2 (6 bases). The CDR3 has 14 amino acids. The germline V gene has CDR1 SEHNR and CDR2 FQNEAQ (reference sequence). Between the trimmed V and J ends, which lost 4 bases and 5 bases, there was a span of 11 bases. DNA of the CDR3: TGTGCCAGCAGCTGGGGACTGGCAACCGGGGAGCTGTTTTTT. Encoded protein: CASSWGLATGELFF.

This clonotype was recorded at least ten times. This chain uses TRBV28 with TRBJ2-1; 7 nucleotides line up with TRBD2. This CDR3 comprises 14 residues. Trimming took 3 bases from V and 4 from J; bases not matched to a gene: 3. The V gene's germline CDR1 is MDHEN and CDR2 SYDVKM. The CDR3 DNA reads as TGTGCCAGCAGTTTTGCTAGCGGTTACAATGAGCAGTTCTTC. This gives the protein CASSFASGYNEQFF.

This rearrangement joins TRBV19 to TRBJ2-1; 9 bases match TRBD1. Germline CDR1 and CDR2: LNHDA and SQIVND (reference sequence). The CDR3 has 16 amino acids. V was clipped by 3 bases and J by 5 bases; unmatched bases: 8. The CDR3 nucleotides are TGTGCCAGTAGTATTAACTCCGGGACAGGGAACAATGAGCAGTTCTTC. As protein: CASSINSGTGNNEQFF.

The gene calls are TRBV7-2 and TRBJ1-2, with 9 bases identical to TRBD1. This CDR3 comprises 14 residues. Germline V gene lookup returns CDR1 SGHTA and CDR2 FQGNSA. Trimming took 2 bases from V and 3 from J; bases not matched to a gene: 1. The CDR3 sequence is CASSLRTGDYGYTF. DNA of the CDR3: TGTGCCAGCAGCTTAAGGACAGGGGACTATGGCTACACCTTC.